These 23 T cell receptor beta chains originate from one sample sequenced in a study of cytomegalovirus exposure and HLA in healthy donors. PCR used 60 Vbeta primers and 13 Jbeta primers. The assay was immunoSEQ multiplex PCR, and TCRdb's table has in-frame clones only and misses some. The profile covers some 120,000 clones, with roughly 78% appearing a single time and about 5.3% taken by the ten largest. Sequenced sample: PBMCs. All receptors come from a man between 25 and 39 years old in good health and CMV-seronegative.

This chain links TRBV5-1 with TRBJ1-2; D may be TRBD1 (6 bases). The germline gives CDR1 SGHRS, CDR2 YFSETQ. This CDR3 is 15 amino acids long. The germline V and J ends were trimmed by 6 bases and 2 bases, with 17 bases remaining between them. The CDR3 region has the DNA TGCGCCAGCACCTCCCAGCCAGGGGCGAACTATGGCTACACCTTC. This gives the protein CASTSQPGANYGYTF.

The chain recombines TRBV4-3 with TRBJ1-5; possibly TRBD1 for D (5 bases). This CDR3 region has 14 residues. Germline values: CDR1 LGHNA, CDR2 YSLEER. V was pared by 0 bases and J by 7 bases, with 10 bases between. CDR3 in amino acids: CASSQERQIQPQHF. CDR3 DNA sequence: TGCGCCAGCAGCCAAGAACGACAGATCCAGCCCCAGCATTTT.

This chain links TRBV28 with TRBJ2-3; no firm D call. The germline V gene encodes CDR1 MDHEN and CDR2 SYDVKM. Between the trimmed V and J ends, which lost 2 bases and 0 bases, there was a span of 9 bases. The CDR3 extends over 15 amino acids. The CDR3 coding sequence is TGTGCCAGCAGTTTAATAGACGGGAGCACAGATACGCAGTATTTT. Translating it yields CASSLIDGSTDTQYF.

The rearrangement joins TRBV29-1 to TRBJ2-3; 9 bases map to TRBD2. V shed 7 bases and J 2 bases; nucleotides not matched to a gene: 4. CDR1 SQVTM and CDR2 ANQGSEA come from the germline V gene. The CDR3 is 13 residues long. CDR3: CSGGTSHTDTQYF. CDR3 bases: TGCAGCGGTGGGACTAGCCACACAGATACGCAGTATTTT.

There are a few counts of this clone. The J gene is TRBJ2-5, the V gene TRBV30; possibly TRBD1 for D (5 bases). Gene TRBJ2-7 matches the end of the DNA better, so the J call may be wrong. CDR3 length: 14 amino acids. Germline V CDR1 and CDR2: GTSNPN, SVGIG (reference sequence). The CDR3 loop is CAWSGQGRSYEQYF. The CDR3 nucleotides are TGTGCCTGGAGTGGGCAGGGCCGCTCCTACGAGCAGTACTTC.

This clone was recorded a few times. This sequence joins TRBV21-1 and TRBJ2-7; the tabulated D call, TRBD2, remains unverified against the DNA. TRBV21-1 counts as a pseudogene. CDR3 size: 16 residues. CDR3 in amino acids: CASSFGLAGGWYEQYF. In DNA, the CDR3 is TGTGCCAGCAGCTTCGGACTAGCGGGAGGGTGGTACGAGCAGTACTTC.

This rearrangement joins TRBV11-2 to TRBJ2-5; D is undetermined. Gene TRBJ2-7 matches the end of the DNA better, so the J call may be wrong. Germline-derived CDR1 and CDR2 are SGHAT and FQNNGV. This CDR3 contains 13 residues. The CDR3 spells CASSLGYNYEQYF. The CDR3 nucleotides are TGTGCCAGCAGCTTAGGGTACAACTACGAGCAGTACTTC.

The rearrangement links TRBV7-2 to TRBJ2-2, with TRBD1 matching over 7 bases. The assigned J gene may be wrong: the sequence end matches TRBJ1-3 better. This CDR3 has 16 residues. Per germline, CDR1 SGHTA and CDR2 FQGNSA. CDR3 protein: CASSLAPAGGGNTIYF. CDR3 sequence (DNA): TGTGCCAGCAGCTTAGCCCCGGCAGGGGGTGGAAACACCATATATTTT.

The J gene is TRBJ1-1, the V gene TRBV25-1; 8 nucleotides line up with TRBD1. The CDR3 consists of 15 residues. CDR1 is MGHDK and CDR2 is SYGVNS in the germline V gene. Unmatched junction bases numbered 4, after V lost 3 bases and J lost 1 base. The CDR3 protein is CASSDPGQGNTEAFF. The CDR3 coding sequence is TGTGCCAGCAGTGACCCTGGACAGGGGAACACTGAAGCTTTCTTT.

This clone was found a few times. The chain recombines TRBV5-6 with TRBJ1-3; D not resolved. The V end was cut by 0 bases, the J end by 2 bases, with 9 bases between. CDR1 is SGHDT, CDR2 YYEEEE, per germline. This CDR3 contains 15 residues. CDR3 in amino acids: CASSLDYSPGNTIYF. In DNA form, the CDR3 reads TGTGCCAGCAGCTTGGATTACAGCCCTGGAAACACCATATATTTT.

The chain is built from TRBV4-1 and TRBJ1-5, with D possibly being TRBD1 (5 bases). V shed 1 base and J shed 3 bases, with 13 bases lying between them. The CDR3 has 16 amino acids. Looked up from germline, CDR1 is MGHRA and CDR2 is YSYEKL. CDR3 sequence: CASSQVEWGLNQPQHF. As DNA, the CDR3 is TGCGCCAGCAGCCAAGTAGAATGGGGCCTCAATCAGCCCCAGCATTTT.

The chain links TRBV4-1 to TRBJ2-7; 14 positions match TRBD2. The CDR3 totals 15 residues. Trimming at V came to 4 bases and at J to 3 bases, leaving 2 bases not matched to a gene. CDR1 and CDR2 (germline): MGHRA, YSYEKL. CDR3: CASSRGLAGGYEQYF. CDR3 nucleotides: TGCGCCAGCAGCCGTGGACTAGCGGGAGGCTACGAGCAGTACTTC.

The chain carries TRBV4-3 and TRBJ2-1; 8 nucleotides line up with TRBD2. Trimming at V came to 0 bases and at J to 4 bases, leaving 14 bases not matched to a gene. Germline V CDR1 and CDR2: LGHNA, YSLEER. This CDR3 has 19 residues. The CDR3 region is CASSQDWGRGARYYNEQFF. CDR3 nucleotides: TGCGCCAGCAGCCAAGATTGGGGGCGGGGGGCCCGGTATTACAATGAGCAGTTCTTC.

The rearrangement links TRBV28 to TRBJ2-3, with 7 positions matching TRBD1. CDR1 and CDR2 from the germline V gene are MDHEN and SYDVKM. V lost 3 bases to trimming and J lost 4 bases; unmatched junction nucleotides: 7. The CDR3 spans 15 residues. The CDR3 DNA reads as TGTGCCAGCAGTTTTAACAGGGGTGGGCCAGATACGCAGTATTTT. It is translated as CASSFNRGGPDTQYF.

This chain connects TRBV28 to TRBJ1-2; 7 nucleotides line up with TRBD1. This CDR3 has 14 residues. In germline, CDR1 is MDHEN, CDR2 SYDVKM. Unmatched junction bases numbered 7, after V lost 3 bases and J lost 6 bases. This CDR3 reads CASSFSGRGDGYTF. Written as DNA, the CDR3 is TGTGCCAGCAGTTTCTCCGGCAGGGGGGATGGCTACACCTTC.

The chain joins TRBV6-1 to TRBJ1-6; D possibly corresponds to TRBD1 (5 bases). The ends were cut back, 11 bases at V and 6 bases at J, with 11 bases in the middle. The germline V gene encodes CDR1 MNHNS and CDR2 SASEGT. The CDR3 has 12 residues. This CDR3 reads CAGGLRNSPLHF. The DNA of the CDR3 is TGTGCCGGGGGACTACGTAATTCACCCCTCCACTTT.

The chain carries TRBV10-3 and TRBJ2-7; 10 bases map to TRBD1. The length of the CDR3 is 15 residues. In germline, CDR1 is ENHRY, CDR2 SYGVKD. V lost 4 bases to trimming and J lost 3 bases; unmatched junction nucleotides: 6. The CDR3 here is CAISGGGTGVYEQYF. As DNA, the CDR3 is TGTGCCATCAGTGGAGGGGGGACAGGGGTCTACGAGCAGTACTTC.

The chain joins TRBV15 to TRBJ2-1, with D unresolved. This CDR3 is built from 16 residues. V shed 0 bases and J shed 6 bases, with 15 bases lying between them. Germline V CDR1 and CDR2: LNHNV, YYDKDF (reference sequence). The CDR3 spells CATSRDDGFSRNEQFF. DNA of the CDR3: TGTGCCACCAGCAGAGATGATGGTTTCTCGCGCAATGAGCAGTTCTTC.

This chain links TRBV4-2 with TRBJ2-6; maybe TRBD2 (6 bases). The CDR3 length is 18 residues. V was trimmed by 7 bases and J by 2 bases, leaving 21 bases between them. Looked up from germline, CDR1 is LGHNA and CDR2 is YNFKEQ. The CDR3, as DNA: TGTGCCAGCACCCAGGCTAGCGAGTCGTCAGCTGGGGCCAACGTCCTGACTTTC. Protein sequence: CASTQASESSAGANVLTF.

The CDR3 is CASSYSRLAGVNEQFF. CDR3 coding DNA: TGTGCCAGCAGTTACTCCCGACTAGCGGGAGTCAATGAGCAGTTCTTC. V usage is TRBV6-5 and J usage is TRBJ2-1; 12 bases are shared with TRBD2. Germline CDR1 and CDR2: MNHEY and SVGAGI. Trimming at V came to 0 bases and at J to 6 bases, leaving 3 bases not matched to a gene. This CDR3 spans 16 amino acids.

The chain links TRBV29-1 to TRBJ1-2; D unresolved. The CDR3 totals 12 residues. Germline loops: CDR1 SQVTM, CDR2 ANQGSEA. V lost 6 bases and J 3 bases, leaving 11 bases between the germline ends. The CDR3 reads CSVYREDYGYTF. The CDR3 coding sequence is TGCAGCGTGTACCGGGAGGACTATGGCTACACCTTC.

The chain employs TRBV7-9 and TRBJ2-2; D is unresolved. The V and J ends lost 7 bases and 1 base respectively, with 4 bases between them. The CDR3 is made up of 12 amino acids. The V gene's germline CDR1 is SEHNR and CDR2 FQNEAQ (reference sequence). This CDR3 reads CASIRNTGELFF. The CDR3 coding sequence is TGTGCCAGCATTAGGAACACCGGGGAGCTGTTTTTT.

This rearrangement joins TRBV25-1 to TRBJ1-1; D not certain. The CDR3 is made up of 14 amino acids. CDR1 is MGHDK and CDR2 is SYGVNS in the germline V gene. Between the trimmed V and J ends, which lost 0 bases and 6 bases, there was a span of 11 bases. This CDR3 reads CASSEYSTGSEAFF. The CDR3 region has the DNA TGTGCCAGCAGTGAATATAGTACGGGTTCTGAAGCTTTCTTT. Filled out from reference TRBV25-1 and TRBJ1-1, the complete variable domain reads EADIYQTPRYLVIGTGKKITLECSQTMGHDKMYWYQQDPGMELHLIHYSYGVNSTEKGDLSSESTVSRIRTEHFPLTLESARPSHTSQYLCASSEYSTGSEAFFGQGTRLTVV.